Listed below are T cell receptor beta chains from one sample, sequenced in a study of CD4 T cells in relation to SARS-CoV-2 and coronaviruses. Here immunoSEQ multiplex PCR was the method, and the copy in TCRdb shows in-frame clones only, minus some. This sample yields about 65,000 clones, of which more than 75% are seen a single time; 1.6% belongs to the top ten. The material sequenced was memory CD4+ T cells from PBMCs. The receptors shown here come from a human donor in good health. CDR3s leave out the opening cysteine and the closing phenylalanine or tryptophan.

>TRBJ1-1|TRBV10-3
GAGWDTEAF
>TRBJ2-3|TRBV4-1
ASSQSSGSVYWDTQY
>TRBJ2-3|TRBV5-1
ASSLGDTQY
>TRBJ1-5|TRBV18
ASSPGQGGGNQPQH
>TRBJ2-1|TRBV7-9
ASSPGQGESNEQF
>TRBJ2-7|TRBV2
ASSEQGYEQY
>TRBJ2-5|TRBV21-1
ASMGGWETQY
>TRBJ1-4|TRBV23-1
ASSHPDRSGSDEKLF
>TRBJ1-3|TRBV9
ASSVERPDSGNTIY
>TRBJ1-4|TRBV6-4
ASNDPGQEKLF
>TRBJ2-7|TRBV7-2
ASRFRDRSSYEQY
>TRBJ2-1|TRBV6-2/TRBV6-3
ASSPDSYNEQF
>TRBJ1-1|TRBV11-2
ASSLTGVTEAF
>TRBJ2-7|TRBV7-9
ASSPQGDEQY
>TRBJ1-1|TRBV4-1
ASSPRTGVTEAF
>TRBJ1-5|TRBV19
ASSMTGDQPQH
>TRBJ2-6|TRBV2
ASSDRSSGANVLT
>TRBJ2-7|TRBV19
ASRTTGSSYEQY
>TRBJ1-1|TRBV30
ARGDSTTEAF
>TRBJ1-2|TRBV6-1
ASSEHIDYGYT
>TRBJ1-5|TRBV6-2/TRBV6-3
ASSPRNQPQH
>TRBJ1-2|TRBV28
ATRARGYYGYT
>TRBJ2-6|TRBV2
ASSEASDTNSYSGANVLT
>TRBJ2-7|TRBV28
ASSLANSYEQY
>TRBJ2-7|TRBV4-1
ASRRRGPSGSYEQY
>TRBJ1-1|TRBV2
ATEGQANTEAF
>TRBJ1-1|TRBV5-1
ASSFDSRNTEAF
>TRBJ2-2|TRBV28
ASSPHRGNGAGELF
>TRBJ2-3|TRBV5-1
ASSLAADTQY